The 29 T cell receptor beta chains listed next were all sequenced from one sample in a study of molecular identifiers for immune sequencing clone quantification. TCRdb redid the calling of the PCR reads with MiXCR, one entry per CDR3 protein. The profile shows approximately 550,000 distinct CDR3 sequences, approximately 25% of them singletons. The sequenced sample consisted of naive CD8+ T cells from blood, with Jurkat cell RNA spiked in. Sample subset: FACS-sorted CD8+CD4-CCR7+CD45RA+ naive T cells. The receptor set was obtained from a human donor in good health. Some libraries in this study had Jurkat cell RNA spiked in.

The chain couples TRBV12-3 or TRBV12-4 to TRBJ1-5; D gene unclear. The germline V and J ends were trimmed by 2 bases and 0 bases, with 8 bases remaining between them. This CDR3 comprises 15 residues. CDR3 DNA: TGTGCCAGCAGTTTATCCACGTATAGCAATCAGCCCCAGCATTTT. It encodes CASSLSTYSNQPQHF.

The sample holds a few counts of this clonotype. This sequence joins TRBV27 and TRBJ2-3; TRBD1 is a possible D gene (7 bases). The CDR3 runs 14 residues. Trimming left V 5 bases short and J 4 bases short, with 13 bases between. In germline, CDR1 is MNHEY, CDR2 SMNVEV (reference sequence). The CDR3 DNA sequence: TGTGCCAGCAGTGCATTCAGGGGGGCAGATACGCAGTATTTT. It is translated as CASSAFRGADTQYF.

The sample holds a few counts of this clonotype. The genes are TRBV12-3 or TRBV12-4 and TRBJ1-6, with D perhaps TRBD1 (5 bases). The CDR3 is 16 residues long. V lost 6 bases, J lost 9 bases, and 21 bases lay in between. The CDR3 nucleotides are TGTGCCAGCAGCGCCGGCCAGGGTGGAAGCGGTTCACCCCTCCACTTT. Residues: CASSAGQGGSGSPLHF.

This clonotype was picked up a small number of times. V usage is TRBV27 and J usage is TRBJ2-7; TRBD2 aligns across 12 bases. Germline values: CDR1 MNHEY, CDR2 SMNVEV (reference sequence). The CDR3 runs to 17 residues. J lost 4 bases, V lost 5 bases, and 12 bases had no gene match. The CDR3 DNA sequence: TGTGCCAGCAGTCCCGGGGCTAGCGGGAGGGCACAATACGAGCAGTACTTC. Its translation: CASSPGASGRAQYEQYF.

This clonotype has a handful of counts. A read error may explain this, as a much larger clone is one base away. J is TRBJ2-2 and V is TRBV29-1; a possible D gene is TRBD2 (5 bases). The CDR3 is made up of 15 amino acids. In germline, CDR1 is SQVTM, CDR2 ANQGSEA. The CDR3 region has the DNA TGCAGCGTTGAAGATCTTTACGGGCTGACCGGGGAGCTGGTTTTT. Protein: CSVEDLYGLTGELVF.

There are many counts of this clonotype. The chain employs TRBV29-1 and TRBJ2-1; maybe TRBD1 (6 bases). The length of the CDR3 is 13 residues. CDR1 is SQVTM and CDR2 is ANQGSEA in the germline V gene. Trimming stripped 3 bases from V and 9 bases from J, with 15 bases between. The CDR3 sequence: CSVDQTGTSEQFF. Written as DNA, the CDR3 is TGCAGCGTTGATCAGACAGGAACGAGTGAGCAGTTCTTC.

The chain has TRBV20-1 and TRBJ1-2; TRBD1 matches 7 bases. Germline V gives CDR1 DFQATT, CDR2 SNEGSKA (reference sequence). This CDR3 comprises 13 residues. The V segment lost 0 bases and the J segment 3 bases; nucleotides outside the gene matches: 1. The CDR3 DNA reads TGCAGTGCTAGAGACGGGACAGACTATGGCTACACCTTC. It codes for CSARDGTDYGYTF.

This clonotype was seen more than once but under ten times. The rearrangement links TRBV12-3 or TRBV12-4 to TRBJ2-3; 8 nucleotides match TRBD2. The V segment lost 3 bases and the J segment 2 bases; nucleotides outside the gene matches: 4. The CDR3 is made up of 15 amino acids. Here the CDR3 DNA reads TGTGCCAGCAGTTTCTTTAGCGGGGTCACAGATACGCAGTATTTT. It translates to CASSFFSGVTDTQYF.

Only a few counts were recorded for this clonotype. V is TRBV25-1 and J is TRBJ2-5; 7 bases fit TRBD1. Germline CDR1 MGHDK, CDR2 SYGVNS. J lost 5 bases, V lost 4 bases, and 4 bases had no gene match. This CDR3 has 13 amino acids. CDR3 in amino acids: CASSVGGRETQYF. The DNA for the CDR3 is TGTGCCAGCAGTGTAGGGGGCAGGGAGACCCAGTACTTC.

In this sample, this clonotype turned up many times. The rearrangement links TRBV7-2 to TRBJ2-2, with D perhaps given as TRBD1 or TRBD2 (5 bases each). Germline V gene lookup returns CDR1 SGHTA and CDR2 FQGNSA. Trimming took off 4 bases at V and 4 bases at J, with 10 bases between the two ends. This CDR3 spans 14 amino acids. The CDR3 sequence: CASSWGNPTGELFF. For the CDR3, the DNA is TGTGCCAGCAGCTGGGGGAACCCCACCGGGGAGCTGTTTTTT.

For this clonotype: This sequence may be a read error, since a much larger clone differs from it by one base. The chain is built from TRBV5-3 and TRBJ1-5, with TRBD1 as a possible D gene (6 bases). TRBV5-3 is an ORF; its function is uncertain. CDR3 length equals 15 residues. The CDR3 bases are TGTGCCAGCAGCTTGCCAGGGGCCGGGAATCAGCCCCAGCATTTT. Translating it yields CASSLPGAGNQPQHF.

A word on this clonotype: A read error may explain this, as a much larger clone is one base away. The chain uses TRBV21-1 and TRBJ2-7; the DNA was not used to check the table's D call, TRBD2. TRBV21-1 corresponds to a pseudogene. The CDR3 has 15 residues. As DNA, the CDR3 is TGTGCCAGCGGCAAAGTTAGCGTGCTCTCCTACGAGCAGTACTTC. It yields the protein CASGKVSVLSYEQYF.

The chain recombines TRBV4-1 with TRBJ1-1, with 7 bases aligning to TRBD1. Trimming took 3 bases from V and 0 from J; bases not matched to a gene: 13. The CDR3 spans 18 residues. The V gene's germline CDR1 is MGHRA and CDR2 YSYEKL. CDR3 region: CASSHFTGQIFLNTEAFF. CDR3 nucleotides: TGCGCCAGCAGCCATTTTACGGGACAGATATTTTTGAACACTGAAGCTTTCTTT.

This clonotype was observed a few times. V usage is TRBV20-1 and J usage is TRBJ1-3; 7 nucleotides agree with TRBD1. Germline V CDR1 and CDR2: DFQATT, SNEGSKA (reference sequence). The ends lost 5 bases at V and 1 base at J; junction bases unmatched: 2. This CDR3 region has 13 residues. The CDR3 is CSAPRGSGNTIYF. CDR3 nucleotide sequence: TGCAGTGCTCCCAGGGGGTCTGGAAACACCATATATTTT.

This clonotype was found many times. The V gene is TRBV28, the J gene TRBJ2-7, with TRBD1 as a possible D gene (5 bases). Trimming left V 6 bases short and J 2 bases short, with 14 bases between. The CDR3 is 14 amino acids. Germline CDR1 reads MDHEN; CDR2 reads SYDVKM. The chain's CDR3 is CASSSWGRTYEQYF. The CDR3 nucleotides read TGTGCCAGCAGCTCCTGGGGCAGGACCTACGAGCAGTACTTC.

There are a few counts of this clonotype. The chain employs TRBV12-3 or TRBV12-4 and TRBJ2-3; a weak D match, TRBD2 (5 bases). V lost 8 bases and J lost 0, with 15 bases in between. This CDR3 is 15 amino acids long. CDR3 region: CASRMSSGSTDTQYF. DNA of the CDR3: TGTGCCAGCCGGATGTCGTCGGGGAGCACAGATACGCAGTATTTT.

CDR3 residues: CASSYVSVGNQPQHF. CDR3 bases: TGTGCCAGCAGTTACGTTTCAGTGGGCAATCAGCCCCAGCATTTT. This chain links TRBV6-2 or TRBV6-3 with TRBJ1-5; D is uncertain. The V and J ends lost 2 bases and 2 bases respectively, with 10 bases between them. The CDR3 covers 15 residues. The germline V gene has CDR1 MNHEY and CDR2 SVGEGT.

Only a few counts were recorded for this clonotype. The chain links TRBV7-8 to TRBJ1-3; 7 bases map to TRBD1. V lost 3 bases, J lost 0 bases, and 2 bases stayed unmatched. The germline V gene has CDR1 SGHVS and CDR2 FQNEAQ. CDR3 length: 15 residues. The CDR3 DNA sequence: TGTGCCAGCAGCTTGGGGACAGTCTCTGGAAACACCATATATTTT. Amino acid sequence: CASSLGTVSGNTIYF.

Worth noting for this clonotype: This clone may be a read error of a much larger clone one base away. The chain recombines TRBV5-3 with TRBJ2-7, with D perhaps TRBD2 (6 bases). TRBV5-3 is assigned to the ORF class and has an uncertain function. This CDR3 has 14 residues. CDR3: CVSSSLGGSYEQYF. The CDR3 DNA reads TGTGTCAGCAGCTCCCTGGGGGGCTCCTACGAGCAGTACTTC.

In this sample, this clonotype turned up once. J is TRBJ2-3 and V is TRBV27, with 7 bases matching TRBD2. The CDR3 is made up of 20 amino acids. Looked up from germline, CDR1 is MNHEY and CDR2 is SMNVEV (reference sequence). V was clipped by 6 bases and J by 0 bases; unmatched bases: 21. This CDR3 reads CASSKYLGQALSGSTDTQYF. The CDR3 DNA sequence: TGTGCCAGCAGCAAATATCTGGGCCAGGCCCTTAGCGGGAGCACAGATACGCAGTATTTT.

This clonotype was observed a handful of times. CDR3: CASRSGSTYEQYF. The CDR3 DNA is TGTGCCAGCAGAAGCGGGAGTACGTACGAGCAGTACTTC. V is TRBV12-3 or TRBV12-4 and J is TRBJ2-7; 8 positions agree with TRBD2. Trimming cost V 6 bases and J 4 bases; bases outside gene matches: 5. The CDR3 spans 13 residues.

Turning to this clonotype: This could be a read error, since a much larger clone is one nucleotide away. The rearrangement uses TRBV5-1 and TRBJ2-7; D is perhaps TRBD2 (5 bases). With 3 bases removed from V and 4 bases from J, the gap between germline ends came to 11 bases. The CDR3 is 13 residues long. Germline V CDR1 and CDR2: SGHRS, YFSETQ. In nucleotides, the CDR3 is TGCGCCAGCAGCTCGGAGCTAGCTTACGAGCAGTACTTC. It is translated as CASSSELAYEQYF.

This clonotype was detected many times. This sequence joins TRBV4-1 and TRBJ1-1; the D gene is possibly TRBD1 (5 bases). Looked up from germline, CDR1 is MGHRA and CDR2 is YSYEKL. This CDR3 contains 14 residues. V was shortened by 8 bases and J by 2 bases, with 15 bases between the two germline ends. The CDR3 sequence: CASGTATANTEAFF. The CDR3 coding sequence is TGCGCCAGCGGCACCGCGACAGCAAACACTGAAGCTTTCTTT.

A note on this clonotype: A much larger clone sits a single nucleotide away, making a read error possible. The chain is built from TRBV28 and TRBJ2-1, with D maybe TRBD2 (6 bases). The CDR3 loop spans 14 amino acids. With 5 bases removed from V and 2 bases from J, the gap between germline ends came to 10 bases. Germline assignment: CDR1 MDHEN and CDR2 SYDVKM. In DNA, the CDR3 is TGTGCCAGCAGTGTGCGGGGTCCCTACAATGAGCAGTTCTTC. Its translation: CASSVRGPYNEQFF. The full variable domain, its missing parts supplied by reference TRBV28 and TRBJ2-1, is DVKVTQSSRYLVKRTGEKVFLECVQDMDHENMFWYRQDPGLGLRLIYFSYDVKMKEKGDIPEGYSVSREKKERFSLILESASTNQTSMYLCASSVRGPYNEQFFGPGTRLTVL.

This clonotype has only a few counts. The chain's CDR3 is CASSLEGPTLPNEKLFF. The CDR3 nucleotides read TGCGCCAGCAGCTTGGAAGGGCCTACCCTCCCCAATGAAAAACTGTTTTTT. The chain couples TRBV5-1 to TRBJ1-4; no reliable D call. The length of the CDR3 is 17 residues. The V and J ends lost 0 bases and 5 bases respectively, with 17 bases between them. The germline V gene encodes CDR1 SGHRS and CDR2 YFSETQ.

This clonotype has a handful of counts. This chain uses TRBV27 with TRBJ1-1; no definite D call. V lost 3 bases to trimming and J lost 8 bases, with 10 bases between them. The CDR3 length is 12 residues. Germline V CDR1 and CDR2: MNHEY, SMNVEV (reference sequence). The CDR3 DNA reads TGTGCCAGCAGTTTTCCCGGCGGGGAAGCTTTCTTT. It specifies CASSFPGGEAFF.

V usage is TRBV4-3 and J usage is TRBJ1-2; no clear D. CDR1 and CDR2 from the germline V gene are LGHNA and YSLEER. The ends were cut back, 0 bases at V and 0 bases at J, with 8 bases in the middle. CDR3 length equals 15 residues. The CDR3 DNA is TGCGCCAGCAGCCAAGATCTGGAGGCTAACTATGGCTACACCTTC. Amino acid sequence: CASSQDLEANYGYTF.

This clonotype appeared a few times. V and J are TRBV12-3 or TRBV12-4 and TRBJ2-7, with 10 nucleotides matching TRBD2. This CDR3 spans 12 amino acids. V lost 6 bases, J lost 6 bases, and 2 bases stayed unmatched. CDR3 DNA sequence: TGTGCCAGCAGGATAGCGGGGGGCGAGCAGTACTTC. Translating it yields CASRIAGGEQYF.

The CDR3 loop is CASSLAARAYNEQFF. The CDR3 bases are TGTGCCAGCAGTCTAGCGGCCAGGGCCTACAATGAGCAGTTCTTC. This chain links TRBV2 with TRBJ2-1, with TRBD2 matching over 7 bases. J lost 2 bases, V lost 5 bases, and 6 bases had no gene match. Germline V lookup: CDR1 SNHLY, CDR2 FYNNEI. The length of the CDR3 is 15 residues.